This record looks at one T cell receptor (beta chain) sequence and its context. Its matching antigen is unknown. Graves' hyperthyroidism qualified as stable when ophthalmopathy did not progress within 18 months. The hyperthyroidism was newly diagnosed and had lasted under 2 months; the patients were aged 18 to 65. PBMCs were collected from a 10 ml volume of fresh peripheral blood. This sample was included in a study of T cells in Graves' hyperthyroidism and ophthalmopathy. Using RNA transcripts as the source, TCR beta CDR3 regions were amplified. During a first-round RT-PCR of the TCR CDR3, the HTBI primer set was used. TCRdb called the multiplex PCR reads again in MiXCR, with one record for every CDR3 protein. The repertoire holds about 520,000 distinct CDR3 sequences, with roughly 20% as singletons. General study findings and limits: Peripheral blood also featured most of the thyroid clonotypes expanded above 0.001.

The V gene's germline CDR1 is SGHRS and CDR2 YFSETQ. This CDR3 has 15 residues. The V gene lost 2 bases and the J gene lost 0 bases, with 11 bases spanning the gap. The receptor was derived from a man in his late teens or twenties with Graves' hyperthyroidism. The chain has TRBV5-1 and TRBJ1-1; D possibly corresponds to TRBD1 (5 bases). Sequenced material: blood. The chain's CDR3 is CASSFQGAVNTEAFF. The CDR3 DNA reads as TGCGCCAGCAGCTTTCAGGGAGCCGTGAACACTGAAGCTTTCTTT. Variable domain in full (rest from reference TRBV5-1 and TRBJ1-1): KAGVTQTPRYLIKTRGQQVTLSCSPISGHRSVSWYQQTPGQGLQFLFEYFSETQRNKGNFPGRFSGRQFSNSRSEMNVSTLELGDSALYLCASSFQGAVNTEAFFGQGTRLTVV.